This T cell receptor (beta chain) was recorded in a study of CD8 T cells in Susac syndrome (dated by TCRdb to between 2018 and 2020). At the level of the whole study: Whether CD8+ T cell activation and differentiation in Susac syndrome was antigen driven was tested using repertoire sequencing.

Peripheral blood CD8+ and CD4+ T cells from healthy donors, Susac syndrome patients and multiple sclerosis patients were profiled by high-throughput TCR beta sequencing. The multiple sclerosis controls were treatment-naive patients whose relapsing-remitting disease, either stable or active, fulfilled the revised McDonald criteria. Bulk CD8+ and CD4+ T cells were purified by magnetic negative isolation, while CD8+ TEMRA cells were enriched using FACS. Blood was collected in EDTA tubes and processed within 24 hours, with PBMCs isolated through density gradient centrifugation. PBMCs intended for TCR sequencing were cryopreserved in liquid nitrogen and were subsequently thawed in a 37 degrees C water bath. Purity of sorted or isolated CD4+, CD8+ and CD8+ TEMRA cells was at least 90%. What the authors observed across the whole study: The study acknowledged that relatively few individuals were included in the TCR sequencing and HLA analysis.

In the case of this clonotype: The antigen it binds to is not known. Base qualities are not recorded, but no much larger clone differs from it by a single base.

RNA was extracted with the RNeasy kit and about 0.5 to 1 ug was reverse transcribed using random hexamers. TCR beta CDR3 regions were amplified with the immunoSEQ multiplex PCR assay covering 54 Vbeta and 13 Jbeta segments. To correct PCR amplification bias, a synthetic template baseline was used for both primer optimization and computational correction. The original methods were these. Only productive sequences were kept, with reads annotated to V, D and J genes according to IMGT and analyzed in immunoSEQ Analyzer. Clonality was computed as one minus Shannon entropy normalized by log2 of the number of productive unique sequences. For each patient and control, public and private clones were evaluated among the 100 most prevalent clones. Susac-specific clones were defined as absent from healthy and MS cohorts, over a thousand published viral clones and other ImmuneACCESS disease sequences. In TCRdb, the public reads were trimmed at Q25 with fastp and aligned with MiXCR, with productive beta chains retained. Each entry is one CDR3 protein sequence, shown with its most common DNA and genes. The V and J calls here are based on TCRdb, not the publication. The sample has roughly 130,000 distinct CDR3 sequences on record, roughly 94% of them singletons. 0.1% to 0.15% of the sample is in the top ten clones.

Spanning cysteine to phenylalanine, the CDR3 consists of 17 amino acids. Of all the DNA, just the CDR3 is kept, 51 bases in frame from base 1. Between the V and J ends, shortened by 4 bases and 2 bases respectively, the junction contains 19 bases. The germline V gene (reference sequence) yields SGHNT for CDR1 and YYREEE for CDR2. The chain links TRBV5-4 with TRBJ2-1; a tentative D call is TRBD1 (5 bases match). Sequenced sample: CD4+ T cells from PBMCs. The receptor comes from a human donor with multiple sclerosis. The DNA sequence is given as TGTGCCAGCAGCCCTACCTCCACAGGCCGACCCTACAATGAGCAGTTCTTC. Its coded protein is CASSPTSTGRPYNEQFF.